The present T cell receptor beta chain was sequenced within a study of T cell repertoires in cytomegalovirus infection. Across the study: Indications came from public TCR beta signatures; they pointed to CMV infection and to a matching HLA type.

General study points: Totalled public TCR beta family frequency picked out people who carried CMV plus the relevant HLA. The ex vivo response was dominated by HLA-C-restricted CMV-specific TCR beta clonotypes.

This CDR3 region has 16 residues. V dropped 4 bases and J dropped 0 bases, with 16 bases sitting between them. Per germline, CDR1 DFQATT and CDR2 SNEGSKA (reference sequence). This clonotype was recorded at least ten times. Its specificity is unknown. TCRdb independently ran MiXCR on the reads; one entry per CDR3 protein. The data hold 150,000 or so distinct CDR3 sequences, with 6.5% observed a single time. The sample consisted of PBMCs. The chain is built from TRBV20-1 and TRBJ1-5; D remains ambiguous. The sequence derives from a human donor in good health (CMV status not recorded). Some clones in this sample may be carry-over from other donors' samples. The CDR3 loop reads CSAIEYPLVSNQPQHF. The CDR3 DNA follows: TGCAGTGCTATTGAATATCCGTTGGTTAGCAATCAGCCCCAGCATTTT.